Sequencing of this TCR beta chain was carried out in a study of blood T cells in healthy people across ages. Around 9.4 milliliters was the volume of peripheral blood drawn from each donor. Extraction yielded at least 5 micrograms of total RNA per sample. The use of a sample-barcoded 5' primer and a J-beta primer mix characterized a second PCR of about 7 to 12 cycles. Every molecule of cDNA carried a tag from a template-switch adaptor with 12 random nucleotides. MiXCR was run by TCRdb on the 5' RACE reads, yielding one entry per CDR3 protein. The table includes around 500,000 distinct CDR3 sequences, around 48% detected once. The study's findings and limits: Age showed a roughly linear inverse relationship with TCR beta diversity per million T cells.

This clonotype has a handful of counts. The antigen remains undetermined. Sequenced material: blood. The TCR was taken from a man older than 75 in good health.

DNA of the CDR3: TGTGCCAGCAAACAACGGGGATGGACAGTAAACACCATATATTTT. Amino acids: CASKQRGWTVNTIYF. This chain links TRBV6-5 with TRBJ1-3, with D tentatively TRBD1 (6 bases). Germline values: CDR1 MNHEY, CDR2 SVGAGI. The V end was cut by 7 bases, the J end by 6 bases, with 19 bases between. The CDR3 is 15 residues long.